The 27 T cell receptor beta chains in this list originate from one sample, sequenced in a study of tissue T cells after allogeneic stem cell transplantation. Sequencing used immunoSEQ multiplex PCR; TCRdb keeps in-frame clones, though not all of them. This table has fewer than 2,000 clones, around two fifths appearing once. Time point denoted: mouse harvest day 14 after allogeneic transplant. Each mouse received 10^7 T-cell-depleted marrow cells plus 10^6 splenic CD5+ T cells by tail vein. Sequencing was performed on gut tissue. All receptors derive from a female BALB/c mouse given C57BL/6 T cells with graft-versus-host disease after an allogeneic hematopoietic cell transplant.

This clone is large within its sample. Gene names follow the mouse nomenclature. The read is 1 residue too short to cover the CDR3 end, so that end is filled in from the germline J gene. The genes are TRBV26 and TRBJ2-1, with 7 bases that match TRBD1. The CDR3 has 13 amino acids. The junction had 2 bases not matched to a gene; V was cut back by 6 bases and J by 3 bases. From germline, CDR1 is KGHPV and CDR2 FQNQEV (reference sequence). The sequenced part of the CDR3 DNA is TGTGCCAGCAGGAGGGACAGCTATGCTGAGCAGTTC. Amino acids: CASRRDSYAEQF. The entire CDR3 reads CASRRDSYAEQFF.

This clone came up a few times. The gene names here belong to mouse. The DNA read from the CDR3 is TGTGCCAGCAGTCCAACTGGGGGGGCGAGACAGTAC. Its translation: CASSPTGGARQY. From start to end, the CDR3 is CASSPTGGARQYF. This rearrangement joins TRBV26 to TRBJ2-7, with 11 bases identical to TRBD2. Read sequence stops 1 residue before the CDR3 end, and the germline J gene provides the missing end. After removal of 4 bases from V and 9 bases from J, the junction contained 5 bases not matched to a gene. Looked up from germline, CDR1 is KGHPV and CDR2 is FQNQEV (reference sequence). This CDR3 comprises 13 residues.

A note on this clone: The listed genes are named as in mouse. Read data end 1 residue before the CDR3 end; the end is taken from the germline J gene. This sequence joins TRBV26 and TRBJ1-2; D uncertain. V was shortened by 2 bases and J by 0 bases, with 10 bases between the two germline ends. The germline gives CDR1 KGHPV, CDR2 FQNQEV (reference sequence). The CDR3 loop spans 15 amino acids. The chain's CDR3 is CASSLEGRTNSDYTF. The sequenced part of the CDR3 DNA is TGTGCCAGCAGTCTGGAGGGCCGAACAAACTCCGACTACACC.

This clone was counted a few times. Genes and germline are mouse. The CDR3 end is not reached by the read, which stops 1 residue before it; the germline J gene fills it in. The J gene is TRBJ2-3, the V gene TRBV26, with D uncertain. The CDR3 sequence is 12 residues long. Germline assignment: CDR1 KGHPV and CDR2 FQNQEV (reference sequence). V lost 5 bases and J lost 0, with 3 bases in between. The CDR3 DNA, read in part, is TGTGCCAGCAGTTCTAGTGCAGAAACGCTGTAT. It codes for CASSSSAETLY. From start to end, the CDR3 is CASSSSAETLYF.

By share of the sample, this clone is large (0.1 to 1%). Genes and germline are mouse. CDR3 bases read: TGTGCCTGGAGTCTAAGGACAACAAACTCCGACTACACC. Translated: CAWSLRTTNSDYT. The CDR3 as a whole reads CAWSLRTTNSDYTF. This chain uses TRBV31 with TRBJ1-2; TRBD1 is a possible D gene (5 bases). The sequence runs out 1 residue before the end of the CDR3; the remainder is reconstructed from the germline J gene. The CDR3 totals 14 residues. V was pared by 0 bases and J by 0 bases, with 8 bases between. Germline CDR1 is GKSSPN and CDR2 is SITVG.

This clone turned up a few times. The gene names here belong to mouse. The DNA ends 1 residue before the CDR3 does, and the rest of the CDR3 is filled in from the germline J gene. The rearrangement uses TRBV26 and TRBJ1-4; D gene uncertain. Trimming left V 4 bases short and J 7 bases short, with 7 bases between. Germline V gene data show CDR1 as KGHPV and CDR2 as FQNQEV (reference sequence). The CDR3 has 12 residues. The part of the CDR3 DNA that was read is TGTGCCAGCAGTCCCGGGCTCGAAAGATTATTT. The encoded protein is CASSPGLERLF. In full, the CDR3 is CASSPGLERLFF.

This clone was seen a handful of times. The gene names here belong to mouse. From the germline J gene comes the end of the CDR3, since the read stops 1 residue before it. The V gene is TRBV26, the J gene TRBJ1-4, with a tentative D call TRBD1 (6 bases). V was pared by 5 bases and J by 0 bases, with 7 bases between. CDR3 size: 14 residues. CDR1 and CDR2 from the germline V gene are KGHPV and FQNQEV (reference sequence). The CDR3 bases that were read are TGTGCCAGCAGTACAGGGATTTCCAACGAAAGATTATTT. Its translation is CASSTGISNERLF. The whole CDR3 sequence is CASSTGISNERLFF.

This clone counts as large (0.1 to 1%). Gene names denote mouse genes. The observed sequence ends 1 residue before the CDR3 terminus, with the missing tail filled in from the germline J gene. The chain carries TRBV3 and TRBJ1-4; 7 nucleotides align to TRBD1. V lost 4 bases to trimming and J lost 0 bases; unmatched junction nucleotides: 2. This CDR3 comprises 15 residues. Germline V gives CDR1 SNHLY, CDR2 FYNGKV (reference sequence). The sequenced CDR3 bases are TGTGCCAGCAGCTACAGGGGAATTTCCAACGAAAGATTATTT. Its protein product is CASSYRGISNERLF. The full CDR3 sequence reads CASSYRGISNERLFF. Supplemented by reference TRBV3 and TRBJ1-4, the full variable domain reads GPKVLQIPSHQIIDMGQMVTLNCDPVSNHLYFYWYKQILGQQMEFLVNFYNGKVMEKSKLFKDQFSVERPDGSYFTLKIQPTALEDSAVYFCASSYRGISNERLFFGHGTKLSVL.

As to this clone: The listed genes are named as in mouse. The read terminates 1 residue before the CDR3 end, so the remaining end is supplied by the germline J gene. J is TRBJ2-7 and V is TRBV26; D may be TRBD1 (5 bases). The germline V gene encodes CDR1 KGHPV and CDR2 FQNQEV (reference sequence). The CDR3 has 13 residues. Trimming took off 3 bases at V and 3 bases at J, with 9 bases between the two ends. The sequenced part of the CDR3 DNA is TGTGCCAGCAGTCTCCGACAGAACTATGAACAGTAC. Protein sequence: CASSLRQNYEQY. In full, the CDR3 reads CASSLRQNYEQYF. Full variable domain (rest looked up from reference TRBV26 and TRBJ2-7): NSKVIQTPRYLVKGQGQKAKMRCIPEKGHPVVFWYQQNKNNEFKFLINFQNQEVLQQIDMTEKRFSAECPSNSPCSLEIQSSEAGDSALYLCASSLRQNYEQYFGPGTRLTVL.

This clone was seen a handful of times. Genes and germline are mouse. The read terminates 1 residue before the CDR3 end, so the remaining end is supplied by the germline J gene. This chain joins TRBV26 and TRBJ2-2, with D unclear. The V gene lost 6 bases and the J gene lost 0 bases, with 5 bases spanning the gap. CDR3 length: 13 amino acids. Looked up from germline, CDR1 is KGHPV and CDR2 is FQNQEV (reference sequence). The sequenced part of the CDR3 DNA is TGTGCCAGCAGACACCCAAACACCGGGCAGCTCTAC. Translation gives CASRHPNTGQLY. The CDR3 reads in full as CASRHPNTGQLYF. Full variable domain (remainder filled in from reference TRBV26 and TRBJ2-2): NSKVIQTPRYLVKGQGQKAKMRCIPEKGHPVVFWYQQNKNNEFKFLINFQNQEVLQQIDMTEKRFSAECPSNSPCSLEIQSSEAGDSALYLCASRHPNTGQLYFGEGSKLTVL.

Of note for this clone: Genes here carry mouse names. Sequencing ends 1 residue short of the CDR3 end; the germline J gene provides the rest. J is TRBJ2-5 and V is TRBV15, with D perhaps being TRBD1 or TRBD2 (5 bases each). Per germline, CDR1 SGHND and CDR2 FRSKSL. The CDR3 has 14 residues. Between the trimmed V and J ends, which lost 1 base and 2 bases, there was a span of 7 bases. This CDR3 reads CASSLGGSQDTQYF. CDR3 DNA (partial): TGTGCCAGCAGTTTAGGGGGGAGCCAAGACACCCAGTAC.

This clone is large within its sample. These gene names are mouse names. The CDR3 is cut off 1 residue early in the read; its end comes from the germline J gene. The chain joins TRBV13-2 to TRBJ1-1; D gene uncertain. The V end lost 0 bases, the J end lost 1 base, and 7 bases lay between the germline ends. The CDR3 runs 14 residues. Germline lookup yields CDR1 NNHNN and CDR2 SYGAGS (reference sequence). CDR3 bases read: TGTGCCAGCGGTGATGCCGGGCTGAACACAGAAGTCTTC. Its protein product is CASGDAGLNTEVF. The CDR3 reads in full as CASGDAGLNTEVFF.

With respect to this clone: All gene names here are mouse names. Read sequence stops 1 residue before the CDR3 end, and the germline J gene provides the missing end. This chain links TRBV3 with TRBJ2-7, with TRBD1 matching over 8 bases. The junction had 1 base not matched to a gene; V was cut back by 3 bases and J by 0 bases. The CDR3 has 14 residues. The germline gives CDR1 SNHLY, CDR2 FYNGKV (reference sequence). CDR3 DNA, as far as it was read: TGTGCCAGCAGCTTGGGACAGGCCTCCTATGAACAGTAC. Residues: CASSLGQASYEQY. The full CDR3 reads CASSLGQASYEQYF.

A remark on this clone: Gene names follow the mouse nomenclature. The read terminates 1 residue before the CDR3 end, so the remaining end is supplied by the germline J gene. This chain joins TRBV12-2 and TRBJ2-7; either TRBD1 or TRBD2 may supply D (6 bases each). From germline, CDR1 is SGHLS and CDR2 HYDKME. V lost 0 bases and J lost 6, with 14 bases in between. The length of the CDR3 is 14 residues. CDR3: CASSLDWGRSEQYF. CDR3 DNA (partial): TGTGCCAGCTCTCTCGATTGGGGGCGCAGTGAACAGTAC. The full variable domain, rest sourced from reference TRBV12-2 and TRBJ2-7, is NSGVVQSPRYIIKGKGERSILKCIPISGHLSVAWYQQTQGQELKFFIQHYDKMERDKGNLPSRFSVQQFDDYHSEMNMSALELEDSAVYFCASSLDWGRSEQYFGPGTRLTVL.

The table lists this clone with a few counts. Genes and germline are mouse. The read ends 1 residue early relative to the CDR3; the germline J gene fills the gap. This chain links TRBV3 with TRBJ2-4; possibly TRBD1 or TRBD2 for D (6 bases each). Trimming took 2 bases from V and 0 from J, leaving 9 bases between them. CDR1 and CDR2 (germline): SNHLY, FYNGKV (reference sequence). The CDR3 loop spans 15 amino acids. The part of the CDR3 DNA that was read is TGTGCCAGCAGCTTATTGGGGGCTAGTCAAAACACCTTGTAC. It yields the protein CASSLLGASQNTLY. The entire CDR3 sequence reads CASSLLGASQNTLYF.

This clone has only one observation. Gene names follow the mouse nomenclature. The read ends 1 residue early relative to the CDR3; the germline J gene fills the gap. The rearrangement joins TRBV29 to TRBJ1-1; D gene unclear. The V and J ends lost 5 bases and 0 bases respectively, with 7 bases between them. This CDR3 comprises 13 residues. Germline CDR1 MSHET, CDR2 SYDVDS. CDR3 DNA (partial): TGTGCTAGCAGTCCGGGTGCAAACACAGAAGTCTTC. Protein sequence: CASSPGANTEVF. The complete CDR3 sequence is CASSPGANTEVFF.

By proportion, this clone is large (0.1 to 1%). All gene names here are mouse names. The CDR3 end is not reached by the read, which stops 1 residue before it; the germline J gene fills it in. The chain joins TRBV19 to TRBJ1-4, with 9 bases lining up with TRBD1. V shed 3 bases, J shed 4 bases, and the junction held 4 bases outside the gene matches. Germline loops: CDR1 FNHDT, CDR2 SITEND (reference sequence). The CDR3 is 15 amino acids. The covered CDR3 bases are TGTGCCAGCAGTAATTGGGGACAGGGCAACGAAAGATTATTT. Translation: CASSNWGQGNERLF. The entire CDR3 is CASSNWGQGNERLFF.

This clone was counted a few times. The genes and germline here are from mouse. The read comes to an end 1 residue before the CDR3 does, leaving the germline J gene to fill in the end. The chain couples TRBV26 to TRBJ2-4, with D unresolved. The CDR3 is made up of 14 amino acids. V lost 6 bases to trimming and J lost 0 bases, with 10 bases between them. The germline CDR1 and CDR2 sequences are KGHPV and FQNQEV (reference sequence). The CDR3 protein is CASSPGLSQNTLYF. CDR3 DNA (partial): TGTGCCAGCAGCCCGGGCCTTAGTCAAAACACCTTGTAC.

Points on this clone: Genes and germline are mouse. The read gets to within 1 residue of the CDR3 end, and the germline J gene fills in the rest. This rearrangement joins TRBV12-1 to TRBJ1-4; TRBD1 aligns across 8 bases. Germline lookup yields CDR1 SGHSN and CDR2 HYEKVE. There are 14 residues in the CDR3. Trimming removed 1 base from V and 5 bases from J; junction bases left unmatched: 2. The CDR3 bases that were read are TGTGCCAGCTCTCTGCGACAGGGGAACGAAAGATTATTT. Translation: CASSLRQGNERLF. The CDR3 in its entirety is CASSLRQGNERLFF.

In the case of this clone: These gene names are mouse names. Read data end 1 residue before the CDR3 end; the end is taken from the germline J gene. The chain has TRBV26 and TRBJ2-4; D gene unclear. V was pared by 2 bases and J by 1 base, with 4 bases between. This CDR3 has 13 residues. Looked up from germline, CDR1 is KGHPV and CDR2 is FQNQEV (reference sequence). The CDR3 sequence: CASSLTGQNTLYF. The CDR3 bases that were read are TGTGCCAGCAGTCTGACAGGTCAAAACACCTTGTAC.

This clone is labeled as large. The germline and genes are mouse ones. From the germline J gene comes the end of the CDR3, since the read stops 1 residue before it. This chain links TRBV26 with TRBJ2-7; 9 bases fit TRBD2. V was pared by 3 bases and J by 4 bases, with 1 base of the junction left unmatched. Germline V gene lookup returns CDR1 KGHPV and CDR2 FQNQEV (reference sequence). CDR3 size: 13 residues. CDR3 protein: CASSLLGGYEQYF. The sequenced CDR3 bases are TGTGCCAGCAGTCTTCTGGGGGGGTATGAACAGTAC.

Concerning this clone: The genes are named according to mouse. Sequencing ends 1 residue short of the CDR3 end; the germline J gene provides the rest. The chain has TRBV12-1 and TRBJ2-3, with 10 bases that match TRBD2. Germline V gives CDR1 SGHSN, CDR2 HYEKVE. The CDR3 contains 16 residues. Trimming took 4 bases from V and 0 from J; bases not matched to a gene: 6. Here the CDR3 reads CASSLGLGFSAETLYF. The sequenced part of the CDR3 DNA is TGTGCCAGCTCGCTGGGACTGGGGTTTAGTGCAGAAACGCTGTAT.

About this clone: These gene names are mouse names. The CDR3 spells CSSSPQGSGNTLYF. The DNA read from the CDR3 is TGCTCCAGCAGTCCACAGGGGTCTGGAAATACGCTCTAT. J is TRBJ1-3 and V is TRBV23; the D call in the table, TRBD1, was not verified against the DNA. The CDR3 is cut off 1 residue early in the read; its end comes from the germline J gene. This CDR3 region has 14 residues. CDR1 is KGHTA, CDR2 FQNQQP, per germline.

In regard to this clone: This may stem from a read error, because a much larger clone lies one nucleotide away. Mouse gene names and germline throughout. The read terminates 1 residue ahead of where the CDR3 ends, so the germline J gene completes it. Other nucleotide sequences from this sample produce the same CDR3. This chain connects TRBV26 to TRBJ1-3, with D uncertain. From germline, CDR1 is KGHPV and CDR2 FQNQEV (reference sequence). The CDR3 runs to 14 residues. V lost 2 bases and J lost 0, with 5 bases in between. CDR3 protein: CASSLDNSGNTLYF. Incomplete CDR3 DNA: TGTGCCAGCAGTCTGGACAATTCTGGAAATACGCTCTAT.

This clone came up a few times. The genes are named according to mouse. From the germline J gene comes the end of the CDR3, since the read stops 1 residue before it. The chain is built from TRBV26 and TRBJ1-4; 10 bases line up with TRBD1. The CDR3 is 14 residues long. Trimming cost V 6 bases and J 6 bases; bases outside gene matches: 4. Germline V lookup: CDR1 KGHPV, CDR2 FQNQEV (reference sequence). The sequenced part of the CDR3 DNA is TGTGCCAGCAGGGGACAGGGGAGGGACGAAAGATTATTT. Its translation: CASRGQGRDERLF. Given in full, the CDR3 is CASRGQGRDERLFF.

This clone was recorded a few times. Gene names are mouse gene names. The sequenced fragment ends 1 residue before the CDR3 boundary, so the rest is inferred from the germline J gene. This rearrangement joins TRBV26 to TRBJ1-2; 9 bases map to TRBD1. CDR3 length equals 14 residues. CDR1 and CDR2 from the germline V gene are KGHPV and FQNQEV (reference sequence). J was trimmed by 0 bases and V by 7 bases; bases with no gene match: 3. The chain's CDR3 is CASTGDRANSDYTF. The CDR3 DNA, read in part, is TGTGCCAGCACCGGGGACAGGGCAAACTCCGACTACACC. The whole variable domain, filled in from reference TRBV26 and TRBJ1-2, reads NSKVIQTPRYLVKGQGQKAKMRCIPEKGHPVVFWYQQNKNNEFKFLINFQNQEVLQQIDMTEKRFSAECPSNSPCSLEIQSSEAGDSALYLCASTGDRANSDYTFGSGTRLLVI.

This clone was counted between two and nine times. Gene names and germline refer to mouse. The DNA ends 1 residue before the CDR3 does, and the rest of the CDR3 is filled in from the germline J gene. This chain uses TRBV16 with TRBJ2-7; 9 nucleotides align to TRBD2. Per the germline V gene, CDR1 is SGHSA and CDR2 is FRNQAP. This CDR3 contains 15 residues. V trimming: 5 bases; J trimming: 2 bases; junction bases outside the gene matches: 7. The CDR3 is CASSIGGLGAYEQYF. CDR3 DNA (partial): TGTGCAAGCAGCATAGGGGGACTGGGCGCCTATGAACAGTAC.